This T cell receptor beta chain was sequenced for a study of blood T cell repertoires in COVID-19. Overall study context: COVID-19 samples, acute and convalescent, were from the United States, Italy and Spain. The analysed material was cDNA or gDNA that came from T cells, B-cell-depleted T cells, or PBMCs.

The CDR3 runs to 17 residues. J gave up 8 bases and V 6 bases, and 17 bases lay outside the gene matches. Germline CDR1 reads SEHNR; CDR2 reads FQNEAQ (reference sequence). Authors' methods: Amplification of reference gene primers was used by the study to estimate nucleated cell counts. Some clones are missing from TCRdb's copy, which holds only in-frame ones; the method was immunoSEQ multiplex PCR. The V and J calls and clone size are taken from that table; D and trimming were inferred from the DNA. The sample lists about 190,000 clones; over 75% were seen once. The receptor comes from a middle-aged man who had recovered from COVID-19. V gene TRBV7-9 combines with J gene TRBJ2-1, with TRBD1 identical over 9 bases. The material sequenced was peripheral blood. CDR3 sequence: CASSSLSGTGKLDEQFF. CDR3 nucleotides: TGTGCCAGCAGTTCACTCTCCGGGACAGGGAAATTGGATGAGCAGTTCTTC.